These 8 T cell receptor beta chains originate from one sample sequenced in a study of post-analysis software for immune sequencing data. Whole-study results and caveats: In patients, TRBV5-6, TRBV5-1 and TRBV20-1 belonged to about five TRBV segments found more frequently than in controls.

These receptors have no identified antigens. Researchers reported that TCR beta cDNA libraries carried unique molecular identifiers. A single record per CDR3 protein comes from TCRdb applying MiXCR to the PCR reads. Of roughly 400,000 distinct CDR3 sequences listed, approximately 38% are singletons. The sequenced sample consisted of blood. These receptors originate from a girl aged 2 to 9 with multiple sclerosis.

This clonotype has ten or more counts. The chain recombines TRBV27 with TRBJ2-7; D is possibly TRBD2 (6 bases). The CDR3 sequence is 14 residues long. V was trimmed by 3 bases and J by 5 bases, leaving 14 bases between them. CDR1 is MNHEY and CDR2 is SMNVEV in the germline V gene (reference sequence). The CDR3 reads CASSFGLARNEQYF. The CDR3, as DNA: TGTGCCAGCAGTTTCGGGCTAGCGAGGAACGAGCAGTACTTC.

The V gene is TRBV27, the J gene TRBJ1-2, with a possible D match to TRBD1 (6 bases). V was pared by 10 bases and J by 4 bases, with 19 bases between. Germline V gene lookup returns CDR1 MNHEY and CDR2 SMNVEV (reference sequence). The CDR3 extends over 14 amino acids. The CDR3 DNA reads TGTGCCACTCAGGGTCGGGGGCTCGGCTATGGCTACACCTTC. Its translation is CATQGRGLGYGYTF.

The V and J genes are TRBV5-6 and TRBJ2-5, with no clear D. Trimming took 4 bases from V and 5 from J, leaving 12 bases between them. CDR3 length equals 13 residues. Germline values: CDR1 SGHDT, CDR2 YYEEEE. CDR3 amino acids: CASSRRNTETQYF. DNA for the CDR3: TGTGCCAGCAGCCGACGGAATACGGAGACCCAGTACTTC.

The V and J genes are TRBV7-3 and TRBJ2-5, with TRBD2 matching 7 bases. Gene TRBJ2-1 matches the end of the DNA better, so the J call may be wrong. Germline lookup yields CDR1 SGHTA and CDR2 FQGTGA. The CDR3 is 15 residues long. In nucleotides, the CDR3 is TGTGCCAGCAGCTTAGGTAGCGGGTACCAAGAGACCCAGTTCTTC. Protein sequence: CASSLGSGYQETQFF.

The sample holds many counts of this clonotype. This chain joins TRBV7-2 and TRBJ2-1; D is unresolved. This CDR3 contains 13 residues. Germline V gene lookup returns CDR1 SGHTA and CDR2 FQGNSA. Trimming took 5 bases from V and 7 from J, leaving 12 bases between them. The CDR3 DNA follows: TGTGCCAGCAGCACCCAGACACATAATGAGCAGTTCTTC. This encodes CASSTQTHNEQFF. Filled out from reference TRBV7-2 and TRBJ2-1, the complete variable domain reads GAGVSQSPSNKVTEKGKDVELRCDPISGHTALYWYRQSLGQGLEFLIYFQGNSAPDKSGLPSDRFSAERTGGSVSTLTIQRTQQEDSAVYLCASSTQTHNEQFFGPGTRLTVL.

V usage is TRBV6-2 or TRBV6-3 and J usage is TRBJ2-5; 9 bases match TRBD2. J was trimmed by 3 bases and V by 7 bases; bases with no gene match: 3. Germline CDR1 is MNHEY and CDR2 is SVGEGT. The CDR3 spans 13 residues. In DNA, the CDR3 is TGTGCCAGCATTCCTAGCGGGAAAGAGACCCAGTACTTC. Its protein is CASIPSGKETQYF.

CDR3 amino acids: CASRLGLSGEQFF. The DNA for the CDR3 is TGTGCCAGCAGGTTGGGTCTCTCGGGTGAGCAGTTCTTC. V and J are TRBV6-5 and TRBJ2-1; no clear D gene. The CDR3 has 13 residues. V was trimmed by 6 bases and J by 9 bases, leaving 15 bases between them. Germline CDR1 and CDR2: MNHEY and SVGAGI.

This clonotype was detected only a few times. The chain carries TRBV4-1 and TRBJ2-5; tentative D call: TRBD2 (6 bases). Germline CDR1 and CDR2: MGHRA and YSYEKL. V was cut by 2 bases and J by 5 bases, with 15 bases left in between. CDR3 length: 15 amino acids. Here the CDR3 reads CASSQRALALETQYF. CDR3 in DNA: TGCGCCAGCAGCCAAAGGGCCCTAGCGTTGGAGACCCAGTACTTC.